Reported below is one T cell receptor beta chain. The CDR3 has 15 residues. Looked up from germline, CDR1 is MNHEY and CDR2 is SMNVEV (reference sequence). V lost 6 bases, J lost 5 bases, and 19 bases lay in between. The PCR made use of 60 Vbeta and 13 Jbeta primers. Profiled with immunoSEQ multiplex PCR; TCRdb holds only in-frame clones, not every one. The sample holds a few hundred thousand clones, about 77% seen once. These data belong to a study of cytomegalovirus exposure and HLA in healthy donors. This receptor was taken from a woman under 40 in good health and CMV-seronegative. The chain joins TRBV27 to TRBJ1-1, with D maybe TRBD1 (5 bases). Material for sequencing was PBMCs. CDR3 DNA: TGTGCCAGCAGGATAGGACCGGGGGGATGGACTGAAGCTTTCTTT. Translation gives CASRIGPGGWTEAFF.